This entry describes one T cell receptor (beta chain). Its matching antigen is unknown. This could be a read error, since a much larger clone is one nucleotide away. Points from the study as a whole: The larger cohort examined one V-J beta rearrangement, not whole repertoires. Tumor-infiltrating Treg TCR alpha and beta sequences overlapped most with tumor naive CD4+ T cells, then blood naive.

Memory CD4+ T cells were sorted as CD4+CD45RO+CD25- cells. Constant-region reverse primers amplified full-length variable regions, followed by semi-nested Nested Universal Primer A PCR. TCRdb analysed the 5' RACE reads with MiXCR anew, one entry per CDR3 protein. The sample records approximately 8,700 distinct CDR3 sequences, 15% to 20% being singletons. This TCR derives from a female donor with breast cancer. The sequenced sample was memory CD4+ T cells sorted from blood. The subset was: memory CD4+ T cells, CD4+CD45RO+CD25-.

CDR3 in DNA: TGTGCCACCAGTGACGTAGCGGGCCCTCAGTACTTC. This gives the protein CATSDVAGPQYF. V is TRBV24-1 and J is TRBJ2-1; 7 bases fit TRBD2. The J call may be mistaken, given a closer DNA end match to TRBJ2-4. The CDR3 runs to 12 residues. Germline V gives CDR1 KGHDR, CDR2 SFDVKD.